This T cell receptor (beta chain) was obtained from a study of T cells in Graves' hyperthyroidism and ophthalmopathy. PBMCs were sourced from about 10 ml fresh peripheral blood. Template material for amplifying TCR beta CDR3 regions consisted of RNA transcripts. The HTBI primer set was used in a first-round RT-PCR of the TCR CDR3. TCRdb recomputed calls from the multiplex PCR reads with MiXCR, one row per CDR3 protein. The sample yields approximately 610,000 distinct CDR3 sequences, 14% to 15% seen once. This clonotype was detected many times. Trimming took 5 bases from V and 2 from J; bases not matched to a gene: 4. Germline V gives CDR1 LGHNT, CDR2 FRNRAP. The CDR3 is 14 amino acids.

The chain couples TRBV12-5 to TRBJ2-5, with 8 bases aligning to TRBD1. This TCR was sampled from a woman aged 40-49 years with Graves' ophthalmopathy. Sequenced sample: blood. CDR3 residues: CASGPGTGQETQYF. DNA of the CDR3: TGTGCTAGTGGTCCCGGGACAGGACAAGAGACCCAGTACTTC.